The 27 T cell receptor beta chains given below trace back to one sample, sequenced in a study of blood T cell repertoires in COVID-19. The assay was immunoSEQ multiplex PCR, and TCRdb's table has in-frame clones only and misses some. Of around 160,000 clones in the sample, approximately 80% were seen once. Sequencing was done on a sample of PBMCs or T cells enriched from blood (not recorded which). The receptors here all came from a man aged 50-59 years who had recovered from COVID-19.

The chain couples TRBV7-3 to TRBJ2-2, with no clear D. This CDR3 has 13 amino acids. The V end lost 1 base, the J end lost 7 bases, and 7 bases lay between the germline ends. From germline, CDR1 is SGHTA and CDR2 FQGTGA. The CDR3 spells CASSLISFGELFF. CDR3 coding DNA: TGTGCCAGCAGCTTAATTAGCTTCGGGGAGCTGTTTTTT.

V and J are TRBV7-3 and TRBJ2-2; D possibly corresponds to TRBD2 (6 bases). Trimming left V 7 bases short and J 6 bases short, with 18 bases between. The CDR3 has 15 residues. CDR1 is SGHTA and CDR2 is FQGTGA in the germline V gene. Here the CDR3 DNA reads TGTGCCAGCACCGAAACTGGAGGAGGGCCCGGGGAGCTGTTTTTT. Protein: CASTETGGGPGELFF.

This clone came up a few times. The chain has TRBV6-5 and TRBJ2-1; D unresolved. V was clipped by 6 bases and J by 9 bases, with 12 bases between them. CDR3 size: 12 residues. Looked up from germline, CDR1 is MNHEY and CDR2 is SVGAGI. The DNA for the CDR3 is TGTGCCAGCAGCTTGACTGATACTGAGCAGTTCTTC. Translated, it gives CASSLTDTEQFF.

This rearrangement joins TRBV6-5 to TRBJ2-1, with TRBD2 matching over 8 bases. The V gene end was trimmed by 8 bases and the J gene end by 3 bases; junction bases not matched to a gene: 9. The CDR3 extends over 15 amino acids. CDR1 and CDR2 (germline): MNHEY, SVGAGI. The CDR3 DNA reads TGTGCCAGCTCAAAAGCGGGGGCGATCTACAATGAGCAGTTCTTC. Protein: CASSKAGAIYNEQFF.

This rearrangement joins TRBV6-5 to TRBJ2-7, with D perhaps TRBD1 (6 bases). This CDR3 is 13 amino acids long. In germline, CDR1 is MNHEY, CDR2 SVGAGI. V lost 6 bases and J lost 2, with 11 bases in between. CDR3 sequence reads: CASSNRVTYEQYF. CDR3 nucleotide sequence: TGTGCCAGCAGCAACAGGGTTACCTACGAGCAGTACTTC.

The CDR3 is CASSYRDSNSPLHF. The CDR3 coding sequence is TGTGCCAGCAGCTACCGGGACAGCAATTCACCCCTCCACTTT. This chain joins TRBV7-3 and TRBJ1-6, with 7 nucleotides matching TRBD1. The length of the CDR3 is 14 residues. Germline values: CDR1 SGHTA, CDR2 FQGTGA. The J segment lost 7 bases and the V segment lost 4 bases, leaving 4 bases of the junction unmatched.

CDR3 sequence (DNA): TGTGCCAGCAGTTTTGTCGCAGGGGGCTATGAAAAACTGTTTTTT. It translates to CASSFVAGGYEKLFF. The rearrangement links TRBV28 to TRBJ1-4; 8 bases align to TRBD1. Germline V lookup: CDR1 MDHEN, CDR2 SYDVKM. This CDR3 is built from 15 residues. Trimming at V came to 3 bases and at J to 6 bases, leaving 6 bases not matched to a gene.

V and J are TRBV28 and TRBJ1-5; D not resolved. This CDR3 is built from 13 residues. CDR1 and CDR2 (germline): MDHEN, SYDVKM. V was clipped by 7 bases and J by 6 bases, with 13 bases between them. In DNA, the CDR3 is TGTGCCAGCAATGCCCTTCGGGTTCAGCCCCAGCATTTT. It yields the protein CASNALRVQPQHF.

This sequence joins TRBV6-4 and TRBJ2-3, with 16 bases identical to TRBD2. J lost 10 bases, V lost 6 bases, and 7 bases had no gene match. Germline V lookup: CDR1 MRHNA, CDR2 SNTAGT. The CDR3 runs to 15 residues. CDR3 nucleotide sequence: TGTGCCAGCAGGGGACTAGCGGGAGGGAGTGGTCCGCAGTATTTT. Residues: CASRGLAGGSGPQYF.

On this clone itself: A read error may account for a junction end that differs from germline. The CDR3 DNA is TGTGCCAGCAGTATTGCGAGGGAATCCAGGGGGCGCGTCTTC. Protein product: CASSIARESRGRVF. V is TRBV28 and J is TRBJ1-2, with 8 bases aligning to TRBD1. There are 14 residues in the CDR3. Germline loops: CDR1 MDHEN, CDR2 SYDVKM.

The chain couples TRBV13 to TRBJ2-1; perhaps TRBD1 as D (5 bases). The CDR3 runs to 14 residues. Germline CDR1 PRHDT, CDR2 FYEKMQ (reference sequence). V was trimmed by 4 bases and J by 12 bases, leaving 19 bases between them. CDR3 in amino acids: CASSSTRLGHTQFF. The CDR3 bases are TGTGCCAGCAGCTCCACGCGTCTCGGACATACGCAGTTCTTC.

This clone was found a few times. The chain carries TRBV7-2 and TRBJ2-7; 8 positions agree with TRBD1. From germline, CDR1 is SGHTA and CDR2 FQGNSA. The CDR3 runs to 14 residues. The V and J ends lost 6 bases and 2 bases, in that order; junction bases with no gene match: 6. This chain's CDR3 is CASRPGQATYEQYF. The DNA of the CDR3 is TGTGCCAGCAGGCCGGGACAGGCTACCTACGAGCAGTACTTC. Full variable domain (remainder filled in from reference TRBV7-2 and TRBJ2-7): GAGVSQSPSNKVTEKGKDVELRCDPISGHTALYWYRQSLGQGLEFLIYFQGNSAPDKSGLPSDRFSAERTGGSVSTLTIQRTQQEDSAVYLCASRPGQATYEQYFGPGTRLTVT.

This clone was seen only a few times. CDR3 nucleotides: TGTGCCAGCAGCTTATCTGGGGGCCCGAGCACTGAAGCTTTCTTT. Translated: CASSLSGGPSTEAFF. The genes are TRBV7-2 and TRBJ1-1; D perhaps matches TRBD1 (6 bases). Germline CDR1 SGHTA, CDR2 FQGNSA. This CDR3 has 15 amino acids. V lost 2 bases to trimming and J lost 4 bases, with 14 bases between them.

The CDR3 is CASKGWGLSGNTIYF. The CDR3 DNA reads as TGTGCCAGCAAGGGTTGGGGGCTTAGCGGAAACACCATATATTTT. The chain combines TRBV27 with TRBJ1-3; D is perhaps TRBD1 (6 bases). V lost 7 bases, J lost 4 bases, and 17 bases lay in between. Looked up from germline, CDR1 is MNHEY and CDR2 is SMNVEV (reference sequence). The CDR3 spans 15 residues.

This clone is a singleton in its sample. The chain couples TRBV25-1 to TRBJ2-1, with D maybe TRBD2 (5 bases). The CDR3 loop spans 16 amino acids. CDR1 and CDR2 from the germline V gene are MGHDK and SYGVNS. V lost 3 bases, J lost 8 bases, and 20 bases lay in between. CDR3 amino acids: CASSESGLRISDEQFF. CDR3 bases: TGTGCCAGCAGTGAGTCAGGACTCCGGATCAGTGATGAGCAGTTCTTC.

Only a few counts were recorded for this clone. A junction boundary mismatches the germline segment, possibly from a read error. CDR3 nucleotides: TGTGCTAGCAGCTTATACGGCAGTGCCGGGTACGAGCAGTACTTC. Translated, it gives CASSLYGSAGYEQYF. The chain joins TRBV7-7 to TRBJ2-7; no definite D call. CDR1 is SSHAT, CDR2 FNYEAQ, per germline (reference sequence). The CDR3 is made up of 15 amino acids.

The chain joins TRBV5-6 to TRBJ2-3, with D unclear. The germline V gene encodes CDR1 SGHDT and CDR2 YYEEEE. Trimming left V 2 bases short and J 4 bases short, with 5 bases between. This CDR3 is built from 12 residues. CDR3 DNA: TGTGCCAGCAGCTTAATATCAGATACGCAGTATTTT. This codes for CASSLISDTQYF.

The chain combines TRBV15 with TRBJ2-3, with 11 bases aligning to TRBD2. The CDR3 consists of 18 residues. Looked up from germline, CDR1 is LNHNV and CDR2 is YYDKDF (reference sequence). V gave up 0 bases and J gave up 4 bases; unmatched junction bases: 9. The CDR3 DNA sequence: TGTGCCACCAGCAGAGAAATCCTGACTAGCGGGATTTCAGATACGCAGTATTTT. This sequence encodes CATSREILTSGISDTQYF.

This chain links TRBV5-1 with TRBJ1-4; no clear D gene. V shed 4 bases and J shed 4 bases, with 17 bases lying between them. Per germline, CDR1 SGHRS and CDR2 YFSETQ. The CDR3 has 16 residues. The CDR3: CASSESGRFGNEKLFF. The CDR3 DNA is TGCGCCAGCAGCGAATCTGGGCGTTTCGGTAATGAAAAACTGTTTTTT.

This rearrangement joins TRBV28 to TRBJ1-2; D is unclear. This CDR3 comprises 13 residues. The V and J ends lost 5 bases and 6 bases respectively, with 13 bases between them. The germline gives CDR1 MDHEN, CDR2 SYDVKM. Here the CDR3 DNA reads TGTGCCAGCAGTCATCATCGGGGAGATGGCTACACCTTC. Translation gives CASSHHRGDGYTF.

The chain couples TRBV6-5 to TRBJ1-2; D is possibly TRBD1 (6 bases). The V gene lost 2 bases and the J gene lost 0 bases, with 13 bases spanning the gap. Germline CDR1 is MNHEY and CDR2 is SVGAGI. This CDR3 has 16 amino acids. CDR3 loop: CASSYASRTANYGYTF. CDR3 nucleotides: TGTGCCAGCAGTTACGCCTCCAGGACAGCTAACTATGGCTACACCTTC.

This clone was found a few times. The chain links TRBV25-1 to TRBJ1-1, with a possible D match to TRBD1 (6 bases). Germline CDR1 MGHDK, CDR2 SYGVNS. The CDR3 runs to 13 residues. Trimming removed 2 bases from V and 10 bases from J, with 14 bases in between. The CDR3 DNA follows: TGTGCCAGCAGTGAAACAGGAGTCAGGGGAGCTTTCTTT. It is translated as CASSETGVRGAFF.

This clone showed up just a few times. The rearrangement links TRBV18 to TRBJ2-7, with 9 bases identical to TRBD2. Unmatched junction bases numbered 12, after V lost 6 bases and J lost 3 bases. CDR1 is KGHSH, CDR2 LQKENI, per germline. The CDR3 runs 16 residues. The DNA of the CDR3 is TGTGCCAGCTCCTCAACCAGCGGGAGGACAGTCTACGAGCAGTACTTC. Translated: CASSSTSGRTVYEQYF.

The J gene is TRBJ2-7, the V gene TRBV28; D perhaps matches TRBD2 (7 bases). The germline V gene has CDR1 MDHEN and CDR2 SYDVKM. The CDR3 has 12 residues. The ends were cut back, 4 bases at V and 7 bases at J, with 11 bases in the middle. This CDR3 is CASSSGGQEQYF. As DNA, the CDR3 is TGTGCCAGCAGTTCCGGGGGGCAAGAGCAGTACTTC.

Turning to this clone: Other DNA variants within this sample encode the same CDR3. The CDR3 spells CASSQGAGEQFF. CDR3 nucleotides: TGTGCCAGCAGCCAGGGGGCAGGTGAGCAGTTCTTC. V and J are TRBV3-1 (or the pseudogene TRBV3-2) and TRBJ2-1; D perhaps matches TRBD1 (6 bases). The germline V gene has CDR1 LGHDT and CDR2 YNNKEL (reference sequence). V was cut by 3 bases and J by 9 bases, with 9 bases left in between. The CDR3 has 12 amino acids.

The genes are TRBV10-3 and TRBJ2-5, with 11 bases that match TRBD1. The junction had 12 bases not matched to a gene; V was cut back by 6 bases and J by 3 bases. Germline-derived CDR1 and CDR2 are ENHRY and SYGVKD. The CDR3 totals 17 residues. Written as DNA, the CDR3 is TGTGCCATCAGGGACCGGGACAGGGGGGCAGAGGAAGAGACCCAGTACTTC. Its translation is CAIRDRDRGAEEETQYF.

This chain connects TRBV28 to TRBJ1-2, with D possibly being TRBD1 (5 bases). Trimming cost V 4 bases and J 2 bases, with 8 bases left between them. Germline V lookup: CDR1 MDHEN, CDR2 SYDVKM. The CDR3 contains 13 residues. This chain's CDR3 is CASSWQGNYGYTF. The CDR3 DNA reads TGTGCCAGCAGTTGGCAGGGCAACTATGGCTACACCTTC.